These 2 T cell receptor beta chains came from one sample sequenced in a study of blood T cell repertoires in COVID-19. The table came from immunoSEQ multiplex PCR; TCRdb's copy has only in-frame clones and leaves some out. This sample yields a few hundred thousand clones, of which around 91% are seen a single time; more than 0.8% belongs to the top ten. Input material: PBMCs or T cells enriched from blood (not recorded which). The source of these receptors is a man aged 18 to 29 who had recovered from COVID-19.

The V gene is TRBV19, the J gene TRBJ1-2; D is uncertain. Trimming cost V 1 base and J 7 bases, with 10 bases left between them. The CDR3 runs 13 residues. Germline CDR1 is LNHDA and CDR2 is SQIVND (reference sequence). This chain's CDR3 is CASSIGGVGGYTF. The CDR3, as DNA: TGTGCCAGTAGTATAGGGGGAGTTGGTGGCTACACCTTC.

The rearrangement links TRBV4-2 to TRBJ2-5; TRBD2 agrees at 7 bases. The CDR3 is made up of 16 amino acids. V shed 1 base and J 1 base; nucleotides not matched to a gene: 6. The germline CDR1 and CDR2 sequences are LGHNA and YNFKEQ. The CDR3 bases are TGTGCCAGCAGCCAAGGGGGCGGGGGATTCCAAGAGACCCAGTACTTC. This gives the protein CASSQGGGGFQETQYF.